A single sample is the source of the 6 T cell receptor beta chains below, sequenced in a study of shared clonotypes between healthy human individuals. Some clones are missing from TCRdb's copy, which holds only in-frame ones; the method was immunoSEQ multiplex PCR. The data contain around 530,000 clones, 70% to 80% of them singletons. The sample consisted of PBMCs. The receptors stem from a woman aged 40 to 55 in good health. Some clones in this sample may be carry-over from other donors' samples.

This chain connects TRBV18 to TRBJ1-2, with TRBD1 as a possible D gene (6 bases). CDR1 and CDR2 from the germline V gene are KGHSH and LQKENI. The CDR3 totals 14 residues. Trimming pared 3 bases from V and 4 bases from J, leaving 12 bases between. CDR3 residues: CASSPGGLGYGYTF. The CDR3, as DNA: TGTGCCAGCTCACCCGGGGGCTTGGGCTATGGCTACACCTTC. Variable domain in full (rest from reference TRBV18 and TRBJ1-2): NAGVMQNPRHLVRRRGQEARLRCSPMKGHSHVYWYRQLPEEGLKFMVYLQKENIIDESGMPKERFSAEFPKEGPSILRIQQVVRGDSAAYFCASSPGGLGYGYTFGSGTRLTVV.

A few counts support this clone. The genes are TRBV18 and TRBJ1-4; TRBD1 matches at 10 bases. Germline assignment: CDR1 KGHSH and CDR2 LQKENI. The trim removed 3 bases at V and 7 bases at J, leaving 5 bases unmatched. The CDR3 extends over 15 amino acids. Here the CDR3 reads CASSPGTGEAEKLFF. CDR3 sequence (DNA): TGTGCCAGCTCACCGGGGACAGGGGAGGCTGAAAAACTGTTTTTT.

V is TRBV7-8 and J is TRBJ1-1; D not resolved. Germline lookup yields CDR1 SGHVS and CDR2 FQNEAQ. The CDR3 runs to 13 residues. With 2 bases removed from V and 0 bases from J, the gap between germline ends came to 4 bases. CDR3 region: CASSLTVNTEAFF. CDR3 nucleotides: TGTGCCAGCAGCTTAACCGTGAACACTGAAGCTTTCTTT. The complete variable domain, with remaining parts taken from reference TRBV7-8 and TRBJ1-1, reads GAGVSQSPRYKVAKRGQDVALRCDPISGHVSLFWYQQALGQGPEFLTYFQNEAQLDKSGLPSDRFFAERPEGSVSTLKIQRTQQEDSAVYLCASSLTVNTEAFFGQGTRLTVV.

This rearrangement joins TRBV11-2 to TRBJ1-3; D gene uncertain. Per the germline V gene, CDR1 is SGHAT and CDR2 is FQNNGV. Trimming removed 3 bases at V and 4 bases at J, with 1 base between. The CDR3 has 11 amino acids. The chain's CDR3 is CASSLGNTIYF. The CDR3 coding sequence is TGTGCCAGCAGCTTGGGAAACACCATATATTTT.

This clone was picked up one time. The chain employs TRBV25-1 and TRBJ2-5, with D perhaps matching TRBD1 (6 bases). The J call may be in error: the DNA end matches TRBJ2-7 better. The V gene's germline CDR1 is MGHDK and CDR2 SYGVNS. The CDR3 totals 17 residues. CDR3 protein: CASSETGTIRGAYEQYF. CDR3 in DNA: TGTGCCAGCAGTGAAACAGGGACCATCCGAGGCGCCTACGAGCAGTACTTC.

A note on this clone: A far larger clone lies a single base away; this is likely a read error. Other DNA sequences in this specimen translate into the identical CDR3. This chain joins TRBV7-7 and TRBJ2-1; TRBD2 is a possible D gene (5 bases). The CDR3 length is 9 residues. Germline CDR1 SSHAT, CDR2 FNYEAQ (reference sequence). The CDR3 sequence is CASSRLWVF. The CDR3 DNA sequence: TGCGCTAGCAGCCGCCTCTGGGTCTTC. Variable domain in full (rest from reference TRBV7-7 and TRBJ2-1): GAGVSQSPRYKVTKRGQDVTLRCDPISSHATLYWYQQALGQGPEFLTYFNYEAQPDKSGLPSDRFSAERPEGSISTLTIQRTEQRDSAMYRCASSRLWVFGPGTRLTVL.